This TCR beta chain comes out of a study of T cell repertoires in cytomegalovirus infection. Study at large: Evidence of both CMV infection and a matching HLA type came from public TCR beta signatures.

From the reads, TCRdb called clonotypes with MiXCR, one entry per CDR3 protein. The sample consists of about 680,000 distinct CDR3 sequences, more than 20% of them appearing once. Comment on this clonotype: The target antigen is unknown. A much larger clone sits a single nucleotide away, making a read error possible.

Study-level results: The response measured ex vivo was dominated by TCR beta clonotypes (HLA-C-restricted and CMV-specific). Carriers of CMV and the relevant HLA type were discriminated by public TCR beta frequency.

The CDR3 has 16 residues. Germline CDR1 and CDR2: SGHVS and FQNEAQ. The source material was CD8+ T cells from PBMCs. The V and J genes are TRBV7-8 and TRBJ2-2, with D perhaps matching TRBD1 (6 bases). The TCR comes from a human donor in good health (CMV status not recorded). Some clones in this sample may be carry-over from other donors' samples. DNA of the CDR3: TGTGCCAACAGCTCGGGACACCTATCGAACACCGGGGAGCTGTTTTTT. Translation: CANSSGHLSNTGELFF. The full variable domain, with the rest looked up from reference TRBV7-8 and TRBJ2-2, is GAGVSQSPRYKVAKRGQDVALRCDPISGHVSLFWYQQALGQGPEFLTYFQNEAQLDKSGLPSDRFFAERPEGSVSTLKIQRTQQEDSAVYLCANSSGHLSNTGELFFGEGSRLTVL.